A selection of T cell receptor beta chains follows, all from one sample in a study of OX40 agonist ivuxolimab in advanced cancers. Only in-frame clones appear in the TCRdb table, and some are missing; sequencing was by immunoSEQ multiplex PCR. Of nearly 25,000 clones in the sample, about three quarters are singletons; the top ten hold around 20%. Sequenced here: CD4+ or CD8+ T cells sorted from blood, sampled in a trial of the OX40 agonist ivuxolimab. The receptors were sampled from an adult with an advanced solid tumor such as melanoma, head and neck, liver or kidney cancer. Both conserved end residues are part of each CDR3. The D gene is left open where the match is weak. Rows may omit the clone size; those that give it use once, few, many or a size class.

TRBJ1-2	NA	TRBV5-1	NA	TGCGCCAGCAGCTTGAGCGGTAATAGTAACTATGGCTACACCTTC	CASSLSGNSNYGYTF
TRBJ2-3	NA	TRBV7-6	NA	TGTGCCAGCAGCTTAAGCGGTAGCACAGATACGCAGTATTTT	CASSLSGSTDTQYF
TRBJ1-1	NA	TRBV29-1	few	TGCAGCGTTGGGTTGGGAAACACTGAAGCTTTCTTT	CSVGLGNTEAFF
TRBJ1-2	NA	TRBV5-1	NA	TGCGCCAGCTCCAGGGAGGGCTGGGATGGCTACACCTTC	CASSREGWDGYTF
TRBJ1-2	NA	TRBV7-6	NA	TGTGCCAGCAGCCCGACGTCACAGCCGCTGGGCTACACCTTC	CASSPTSQPLGYTF
TRBJ2-3	NA	TRBV5-4	NA	TGTGCCAGCAGCCATCTGGTCGCTTCCGGAGATACGCAGTATTTT	CASSHLVASGDTQYF
TRBJ1-6	NA	TRBV6-4	medium-sized	TGTGCCAGCAGTGACTCGGCCAATTCACCCCTCCACTTT	CASSDSANSPLHF
TRBJ2-5	NA	TRBV11-2	NA	TGTGCCAGCAGCTTATGGGGGGGGCTAGAGACCCAGTACTTC	CASSLWGGLETQYF
TRBJ1-2	NA	TRBV6-6	NA	TGTGCTAGCAAAGGGGACGCATCTAACTATGGCTACACCTTC	CASKGDASNYGYTF
TRBJ2-1	NA	TRBV11-3	once	TGTGCCAGTTCCTTATCTGGGGTCAGCTCCTACAATGAGCAGTTCTTC	CASSLSGVSSYNEQFF
TRBJ2-2	NA	TRBV7-6	few	TGTGCCAGCAGCTTATTCAGGGAGAGAGTCTTAGACGGGGAGCTGTTTTTT	CASSLFRERVLDGELFF
TRBJ2-7	NA	TRBV7-8	NA	TGTGCCAGCAGCTTAGCATCTACGGAGATAGCCTACGAGCAGTACTTC	CASSLASTEIAYEQYF
TRBJ2-1	TRBD2	TRBV7-3	few	TGTGCCAGCAGCTTACGTAGCGGGGGCGGCTACAATGAGCAGTTCTTC	CASSLRSGGGYNEQFF
TRBJ2-5	NA	TRBV5-8	NA	TGTGCCAGCAGCTTGAATTGGGGAGCCAGGGAGACCCAGTACTTC	CASSLNWGARETQYF
TRBJ2-5	NA	TRBV7-2	NA	TGTGCCAGCAGCTTCCACCGGAGAGGCAGTGGAAACAGAGAGACCCAGTACTTC	CASSFHRRGSGNRETQYF
TRBJ2-3	NA	TRBV11-3	NA	TGTGCCAGCAGCTTAGGGGCCCGCAGGGAAGGAACGCAGTATTTT	CASSLGARREGTQYF
TRBJ1-2	TRBD1	TRBV29-1	once	TGCAGCGTTGAAGACAGGGGGCGAAAGTTGAATGGCTACACCTTC	CSVEDRGRKLNGYTF
TRBJ2-3	NA	TRBV7-3	NA	TGTGCCAGCAGCTTAAGTGGGCACACAGATACGCAGTATTTT	CASSLSGHTDTQYF
TRBJ2-7	TRBD2	TRBV6-6	NA	TGTGCCAGCAGTTGGGTAGCGGGAGCGGGAGAGCAGTACTTC	CASSWVAGAGEQYF
TRBJ2-1	NA	TRBV2	NA	TGTGCCAGCCCGAGGCGGCTTCGCAATGAGCAGTTCTTC	CASPRRLRNEQFF
TRBJ1-1	NA	TRBV5-5	NA	TGTGCCAGCAGCTTGTGGTCAGGGGCGGACACTGAAGCTTTCTTT	CASSLWSGADTEAFF
TRBJ2-7	NA	TRBV7-9	NA	TGTGCCAGCAGCTTTATTGGGGGACTGAGCTACGAGCAGTACTTC	CASSFIGGLSYEQYF
TRBJ2-3	TRBD1	TRBV7-2	NA	TGTGCCAGCAGTAGAGACAGGGTCACAGATACGCAGTATTTT	CASSRDRVTDTQYF
TRBJ2-3	NA	TRBV6-6	NA	TGTGCCAGCGCGCAGGGGTTCCCAGATACGCAGTATTTT	CASAQGFPDTQYF
TRBJ1-1	NA	TRBV9	medium-sized	TGTGCCAGCAGCGCAGGGGTTGGGGACACTGAAGCTTTCTTT	CASSAGVGDTEAFF
TRBJ1-1	TRBD1	TRBV6-4	NA	TGTGCCAGCAGTTCGGGACAGCCGAACACTGAAGCTTTCTTT	CASSSGQPNTEAFF
TRBJ1-2	NA	TRBV29-1	NA	TGCAGCGTTCAGGGTAACTATGGCTACACCTTC	CSVQGNYGYTF
TRBJ1-6	NA	TRBV11-2	NA	TGTGCCAGCAGCTTCGGAGGAAGGGATTCACCCCTCCACTTT	CASSFGGRDSPLHF
TRBJ1-2	NA	TRBV5-5	NA	TGTGCCAGCAGCCCTTGGGGGGTCAGCTATGGCTACACCTTC	CASSPWGVSYGYTF
TRBJ1-1	NA	TRBV19	NA	TGTGCCAGTAAAAGAAAGGGCGGGAACACTGAAGCTTTCTTT	CASKRKGGNTEAFF